The T cell receptor beta chain described here comes from a study of metastatic and nonmetastatic thyroid tumors (dated by TCRdb to 2018 to 2021). About the study as a whole: Repertoires were compared across peripheral blood and tumor or nodule tissue samples from malignant and benign thyroid patients.

The CDR3 runs 13 amino acids, cysteine and phenylalanine included. Solely the CDR3 DNA is kept, with 39 bases framed from the first base. The CDR1 and CDR2 encoded by the germline V gene are MNHEY and SVGEGT. V loses 2 bases of germline sequence and J loses 7 bases, and the interval between the two ends is 11 bases. Library prep was done by PCR. Data came from an Illumina HiSeq 4000. High-throughput sequencing was used to profile the TCR beta-chain CDR3 region of every patient. From the authors' description of their analysis: The researchers built a classifier to tell apart papillary thyroid cancer patients with distant metastasis, based on CDR3 differences among clinicopathological groups. The Shannon index was used to measure repertoire diversity, and the Morisita-Horn index was used to measure how similar tumor and blood repertoires were. TCRdb handled the public reads itself, with Q25 trimming in fastp and clone calling in MiXCR, and kept productive beta chains. TCRdb, not the authors, supplied the V and J calls. This sample gives tens of thousands of clones in total; roughly a fifth of them show up just once. The ten most abundant clones make up about 4.6% of the sample.

No patient had received any treatment before thyroid surgery. Patient clinical samples collected from about 2012 to 2018 were retrospectively analysed using T-cell receptor beta sequencing. Details on this clone: No cognate antigen has been identified for it. No much larger clone is present one base from it, and per-base qualities are unavailable.

Findings and caveats that apply to the study as a whole: TCR beta diversity was reported as significantly higher in malignant tumors than in benign nodules, in both blood and tumor samples.

The TCR originated in a male donor with papillary thyroid cancer or a benign thyroid nodule (not recorded which). Some clones in this sample may be carry-over from other donors' samples. Material: blood. Rearrangement joined TRBV6-2 or TRBV6-3 to TRBJ1-2; a weak D assignment points to TRBD1 (5 bases agree). The nucleotide sequence reads as follows: TGTGCCAGCAGTTACGTGGCAGGGAGTGGCTACACCTTC. Its protein reads: CASSYVAGSGYTF.